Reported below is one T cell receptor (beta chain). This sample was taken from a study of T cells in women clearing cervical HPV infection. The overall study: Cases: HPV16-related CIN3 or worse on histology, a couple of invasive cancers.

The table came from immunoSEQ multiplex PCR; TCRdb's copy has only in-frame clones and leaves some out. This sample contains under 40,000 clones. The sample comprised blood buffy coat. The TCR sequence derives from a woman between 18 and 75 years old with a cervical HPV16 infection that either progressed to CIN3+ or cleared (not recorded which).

This CDR3 reads CASSLLAAYNEQFF. The CDR3 DNA, read in part, is TGTGCCAGCAGCTTATTAGCGGCCTACAATGAG. V and J are TRBV7-9 and TRBJ2-1, with D perhaps matching TRBD2 (6 bases). The read ends 3 residues shy of where the CDR3 ends; the end is completed using the germline J gene. Trimming shortened V by 2 bases and J by 2 bases, and 7 bases separated the two germline ends. This CDR3 region has 14 residues. The V gene's germline CDR1 is SEHNR and CDR2 FQNEAQ (reference sequence).